A single sample gave rise to the 27 T cell receptor beta chains below, sequenced in a study of sequential checkpoint blockade in melanoma (dated 2019 in TCRdb). Receptors were amplified or captured by the immunoSEQ multiplex PCR assay. TCRdb holds this immuneACCESS table with in-frame rearrangements only. Some clones are missing; in checked studies, unresolved V genes explain under half, and the rest has no known cause. Present in this sample are approximately 9,300 clones, around 73% of which were seen just once. Together, the top ten hold about 15% of the sample. Interpreted using the paper, the treatment or condition label stands for: randomized to nivolumab then ipilimumab (arm A) or the reverse (arm B). Source: CD8+ T cells sorted from blood (inferred from file names), taken from a patient given nivolumab and ipilimumab in sequence. The receptors were sampled from a human donor with melanoma.

In nucleotides, the CDR3 is TGTGCCAGCAGCCCCCGAGACTGGAGCTACAATGAGCAGTTCTTC. Translation gives CASSPRDWSYNEQFF. The chain has TRBV27 and TRBJ2-1; D not resolved. This CDR3 is 15 amino acids long. The V gene's germline CDR1 is MNHEY and CDR2 SMNVEV (reference sequence). Trimming cost V 6 bases and J 3 bases, with 15 bases left between them.

V and J are TRBV7-9 and TRBJ1-1; TRBD1 matches 7 bases. The germline gives CDR1 SEHNR, CDR2 FQNEAQ (reference sequence). There are 15 residues in the CDR3. The ends lost 1 base at V and 0 bases at J; junction bases unmatched: 2. CDR3 nucleotide sequence: TGTGCCAGCAGCTTAGGGACAGGCATGAACACTGAAGCTTTCTTT. Amino acid sequence: CASSLGTGMNTEAFF.

J is TRBJ2-1 and V is TRBV4-1; possible D gene TRBD2, 6 bases. Germline V gene lookup returns CDR1 MGHRA and CDR2 YSYEKL. Trimming pared 2 bases from V and 3 bases from J, leaving 8 bases between. The CDR3 is 14 residues long. CDR3 protein: CASSQNSGYNEQFF. CDR3 bases: TGCGCCAGCAGCCAAAATAGCGGCTACAATGAGCAGTTCTTC.

This clone was seen more than once but under ten times. This sequence joins TRBV6-5 and TRBJ1-1; D is undetermined. V was clipped by 5 bases and J by 3 bases, with 7 bases between them. This CDR3 spans 12 amino acids. Per germline, CDR1 MNHEY and CDR2 SVGAGI. DNA for the CDR3: TGTGCCAGCAGTGAACAGTACACTGAAGCTTTCTTT. Amino acid sequence: CASSEQYTEAFF.

The V gene is TRBV5-1, the J gene TRBJ1-5; D gene uncertain. From germline, CDR1 is SGHRS and CDR2 YFSETQ. V gave up 0 bases and J gave up 7 bases, with 8 bases separating them. The CDR3 loop spans 13 amino acids. The CDR3 bases are TGCGCCAGCAGCTTGGCTCCTCAGCAGCCCCAGCATTTT. Protein sequence: CASSLAPQQPQHF.

Written as DNA, the CDR3 is TGTGCCAGCAGTCCGACGACTAGCGGGAGTGCAAATGAGCAGTTCTTC. Translation gives CASSPTTSGSANEQFF. The J gene is TRBJ2-1, the V gene TRBV6-4, with 12 bases matching TRBD2. Germline assignment: CDR1 MRHNA and CDR2 SNTAGT. The CDR3 loop spans 16 amino acids. The V gene end was trimmed by 5 bases and the J gene end by 7 bases; junction bases not matched to a gene: 9.

The chain combines TRBV6-5 with TRBJ1-2; TRBD1 agrees at 7 bases. The germline gives CDR1 MNHEY, CDR2 SVGAGI. The CDR3 contains 16 residues. V lost 0 bases to trimming and J lost 3 bases; unmatched junction nucleotides: 7. The CDR3 bases are TGTGCCAGCAGTTACTCGGAATCCGGGACAGACTATGGCTACACCTTC. As protein: CASSYSESGTDYGYTF.

This clone was detected a few times. For the CDR3, the DNA is TGTGCCAGCAGTGACGGGGAGGCCGATGGCTACACCTTC. Protein product: CASSDGEADGYTF. The chain couples TRBV6-4 to TRBJ1-2; D is uncertain. V was cut by 2 bases and J by 6 bases, with 10 bases left in between. The CDR3 is 13 amino acids. Germline V lookup: CDR1 MRHNA, CDR2 SNTAGT.

In this sample, this clone turned up a few times. CDR3 in amino acids: CASSAAGGLNTEAFF. CDR3 sequence (DNA): TGTGCCAGTAGCGCCGCAGGGGGCCTGAACACTGAAGCTTTCTTT. The chain couples TRBV19 to TRBJ1-1; 8 nucleotides match TRBD1. There are 15 residues in the CDR3. The V gene's germline CDR1 is LNHDA and CDR2 SQIVND (reference sequence). V lost 6 bases to trimming and J lost 0 bases; unmatched junction nucleotides: 6.

The chain is built from TRBV6-1 and TRBJ1-1, with 9 bases identical to TRBD1. Trimming removed 4 bases from V and 8 bases from J; junction bases left unmatched: 11. Germline values: CDR1 MNHNS, CDR2 SASEGT. The CDR3 loop spans 15 amino acids. CDR3 amino acids: CASSGATGGVGEAFF. The CDR3 DNA reads TGTGCCAGCAGTGGAGCCACAGGGGGCGTGGGGGAAGCTTTCTTT.

The CDR3 nucleotides are TGTGCCAGCAGCGTAGCCGAGACTAGCGGGAGCGGGAGGACGCAGTATTTT. It is translated as CASSVAETSGSGRTQYF. The chain combines TRBV9 with TRBJ2-3; 12 bases match TRBD2. Per the germline V gene, CDR1 is SGDLS and CDR2 is YYNGEE. V lost 0 bases, J lost 9 bases, and 11 bases stayed unmatched. The CDR3 contains 17 residues.

The rearrangement joins TRBV13 to TRBJ2-3; perhaps TRBD2 as D (6 bases). The germline V gene has CDR1 PRHDT and CDR2 FYEKMQ (reference sequence). The germline V and J ends were trimmed by 5 bases and 1 base, with 13 bases remaining between them. This CDR3 has 15 amino acids. This CDR3 is CASSEGTGGTDTQYF. DNA of the CDR3: TGTGCCAGCAGCGAGGGGACTGGGGGCACAGATACGCAGTATTTT. Full variable domain (rest looked up from reference TRBV13 and TRBJ2-3): AAGVIQSPRHLIKEKRETATLKCYPIPRHDTVYWYQQGPGQDPQFLISFYEKMQSDKGSIPDRFSAQQFSDYHSELNMSSLELGDSALYFCASSEGTGGTDTQYFGPGTRLTVL.

Here the CDR3 reads CASSPRLVSYEQYF. CDR3 DNA: TGTGCCAGCAGCCCTCGACTAGTTTCCTACGAGCAGTACTTC. The chain links TRBV7-6 to TRBJ2-7, with D possibly being TRBD2 (6 bases). Germline V gene sequence: CDR1 SGHVS, CDR2 FNYEAQ. The CDR3 has 14 residues. Between the trimmed V and J ends, which lost 5 bases and 1 base, there was a span of 12 bases.

This rearrangement joins TRBV4-1 to TRBJ2-4; D may be TRBD2 (5 bases). The CDR3 loop spans 15 amino acids. Per germline, CDR1 MGHRA and CDR2 YSYEKL. V was clipped by 1 base and J by 4 bases, with 11 bases between them. The CDR3 DNA follows: TGCGCCAGCAGCCAAGTTGAACGGGGAAAAAACATTCAGTACTTC. This codes for CASSQVERGKNIQYF.

The CDR3 sequence is CASSPRLAGVQETQYF. The CDR3 coding sequence is TGTGCCAGCAGCCCCAGACTAGCGGGAGTACAAGAGACCCAGTACTTC. This chain links TRBV14 with TRBJ2-5; 12 bases line up with TRBD2. V was pared by 4 bases and J by 2 bases, with 5 bases of the junction left unmatched. Germline CDR1 reads SGHDN; CDR2 reads FVKESK. The CDR3 consists of 16 residues.

This rearrangement joins TRBV5-3 to TRBJ2-7; D is possibly TRBD2 (5 bases). TRBV5-3 is classed as an ORF, of uncertain function. The CDR3 is made up of 13 amino acids. The V gene lost 10 bases and the J gene lost 0 bases, with 14 bases spanning the gap. In DNA form, the CDR3 reads TGTGCCGTTCCGGACTCGAGCTCCTACGAGCAGTACGTC. Translating gives CAVPDSSSYEQYV.

The gene calls are TRBV5-1 and TRBJ1-1, with TRBD1 identical over 7 bases. This CDR3 has 15 amino acids. J gave up 4 bases and V 0 bases, and 6 bases lay outside the gene matches. Germline loops: CDR1 SGHRS, CDR2 YFSETQ. CDR3 nucleotides: TGCGCCAGCAGCTTGGCCGCAGGGGGTATCACTGAAGCTTTCTTT. It encodes CASSLAAGGITEAFF.

The chain links TRBV4-1 to TRBJ2-3; 10 bases map to TRBD2. This CDR3 is 16 amino acids long. Germline assignment: CDR1 MGHRA and CDR2 YSYEKL. The trim removed 0 bases at V and 5 bases at J, leaving 5 bases unmatched. The CDR3 DNA follows: TGCGCCAGCAGCCAAGATACTAGCGGGATGGGAGATACGCAGTATTTT. It is translated as CASSQDTSGMGDTQYF.

The chain has TRBV20-1 and TRBJ2-3; D uncertain. Germline CDR1 and CDR2: DFQATT and SNEGSKA (reference sequence). V dropped 6 bases and J dropped 4 bases, with 8 bases sitting between them. The CDR3 spans 11 residues. Here the CDR3 reads CSAREADTQYF. The CDR3 coding sequence is TGCAGTGCCCGCGAAGCAGATACGCAGTATTTT.

This clone was seen more than once but under ten times. The rearrangement joins TRBV7-6 to TRBJ2-1; D remains ambiguous. V was cut by 1 base and J by 0 bases, with 10 bases left in between. From germline, CDR1 is SGHVS and CDR2 FNYEAQ. The CDR3 totals 16 residues. The CDR3 sequence: CASSLDPPSSYNEQFF. The CDR3 DNA reads TGTGCCAGCAGCTTAGACCCACCGAGCTCCTACAATGAGCAGTTCTTC. Variable domain in full (rest from reference TRBV7-6 and TRBJ2-1): GAGVSQSPRYKVTKRGQDVALRCDPISGHVSLYWYRQALGQGPEFLTYFNYEAQQDKSGLPNDRFSAERPEGSISTLTIQRTEQRDSAMYRCASSLDPPSSYNEQFFGPGTRLTVL.

The V gene is TRBV5-4, the J gene TRBJ1-1; TRBD1 might be the D (6 bases). CDR1 and CDR2 (germline): SGHNT, YYREEE (reference sequence). The CDR3 has 12 residues. V lost 5 bases and J 3 bases, leaving 8 bases between the germline ends. The CDR3 bases are TGTGCCAGCAGAGACAGGTACACTGAAGCTTTCTTT. As protein: CASRDRYTEAFF.

This chain uses TRBV7-9 with TRBJ2-1; D is undetermined. V was pared by 3 bases and J by 2 bases, with 11 bases between. This CDR3 comprises 15 residues. Germline V lookup: CDR1 SEHNR, CDR2 FQNEAQ (reference sequence). The CDR3 spells CASSFSEQPYNEQFF. The DNA for the CDR3 is TGTGCCAGCAGCTTCTCGGAACAGCCCTACAATGAGCAGTTCTTC.

In this sample, this clone turned up a few times. The rearrangement joins TRBV7-2 to TRBJ2-1, with D uncertain. The CDR3 is 14 amino acids. The germline CDR1 and CDR2 sequences are SGHTA and FQGNSA. V was trimmed by 6 bases and J by 4 bases, leaving 13 bases between them. The CDR3, as DNA: TGTGCCAGCAGTACAACAGAATATTACAATGAGCAGTTCTTC. Translated: CASSTTEYYNEQFF.

The chain combines TRBV13 with TRBJ2-1; a possible D gene is TRBD2 (5 bases). The V gene lost 4 bases and the J gene lost 6 bases, with 13 bases spanning the gap. CDR1 is PRHDT, CDR2 FYEKMQ, per germline (reference sequence). This CDR3 is 14 amino acids long. DNA of the CDR3: TGTGCCAGCAGCTCCACTAGTTTCCCCAATGAGCAGTTCTTC. As protein: CASSSTSFPNEQFF.

The chain is built from TRBV27 and TRBJ2-7; 7 nucleotides match TRBD1. This CDR3 contains 15 residues. The junction had 8 bases not matched to a gene; V was cut back by 5 bases and J by 1 base. Germline lookup yields CDR1 MNHEY and CDR2 SMNVEV (reference sequence). DNA for the CDR3: TGTGCCAGCAGTCCGATCCGGGACAGATCCTACGAGCAGTACGTC. The encoded protein is CASSPIRDRSYEQYV.

The chain is built from TRBV6-4 and TRBJ2-1; the match to TRBD2 covers 7 bases. V lost 3 bases to trimming and J lost 8 bases; unmatched junction nucleotides: 10. Germline V CDR1 and CDR2: MRHNA, SNTAGT. This CDR3 comprises 15 residues. CDR3 in DNA: TGTGCCAGCAGTGATAGGAGCGGGGCGGGGGATGAGCAGTTCTTC. Its translation is CASSDRSGAGDEQFF.

This clone was observed a few times. The chain's CDR3 is CASSIALRGRDEKLFF. DNA for the CDR3: TGTGCCAGTAGTATAGCGCTCCGGGGGAGGGATGAAAAACTGTTTTTT. This chain uses TRBV19 with TRBJ1-4; tentatively, D is TRBD1 (5 bases). The V gene lost 1 base and the J gene lost 6 bases, with 15 bases spanning the gap. Germline CDR1 is LNHDA and CDR2 is SQIVND (reference sequence). The CDR3 is made up of 16 amino acids.